The clone carrying this T cell receptor beta chain has a single count. This CDR3 has 16 residues. Per germline, CDR1 LNHNV and CDR2 YYDKDF (reference sequence). With 0 bases removed from V and 0 bases from J, the gap between germline ends came to 8 bases. Here immunoSEQ multiplex PCR was the method, and the copy in TCRdb shows in-frame clones only, minus some. The sample carries tens of thousands of clones, just over 90% recorded once. This sample stems from a study of cytomegalovirus exposure and HLA in healthy donors. In the study overall: It was reported in a later analysis that the same platform had been used for the 120 or so validation repertoires as for the approximately 730 first-cohort repertoires.

The source material was PBMCs. This rearrangement joins TRBV15 to TRBJ1-4, with D perhaps TRBD1 (5 bases). This receptor was obtained from a man aged 25 to 45 in good health and CMV-seronegative. This CDR3 is CATSRDLTATNEKLFF. The CDR3 DNA follows: TGTGCCACCAGCAGAGATTTGACAGCAACTAATGAAAAACTGTTTTTT.